What follows are 9 T cell receptor beta chains derived from one specimen sequenced in a study of blood T cell repertoires in COVID-19. Clones were sequenced by immunoSEQ multiplex PCR, and TCRdb holds only the in-frame ones, with some missing. The sample has roughly 340,000 clones; around 91% are singletons. Sequencing input: PBMCs or T cells enriched from blood (not recorded which). These receptors all come from a man between 18 and 29 years old who had recovered from COVID-19.

J is TRBJ2-2 and V is TRBV4-1; D is unclear. V was trimmed by 4 bases and J by 7 bases, leaving 7 bases between them. CDR1 and CDR2 from the germline V gene are MGHRA and YSYEKL. CDR3 size: 12 residues. The CDR3 sequence is CASSPFVGELFF. The CDR3 DNA reads TGCGCCAGCAGCCCGTTTGTCGGGGAGCTGTTTTTT.

The chain uses TRBV7-9 and TRBJ1-4; 12 nucleotides align to TRBD1. CDR3 length equals 14 residues. The J segment lost 10 bases and the V segment lost 5 bases, leaving 5 bases of the junction unmatched. CDR1 and CDR2 from the germline V gene are SEHNR and FQNEAQ (reference sequence). The CDR3 coding sequence is TGTGCCAGCAGCCTAAGGGACAGGGGGCGAAAACTGTTTTTT. Translated: CASSLRDRGRKLFF. The whole variable domain, filled in from reference TRBV7-9 and TRBJ1-4, reads DTGVSQNPRHKITKRGQNVTFRCDPISEHNRLYWYRQTLGQGPEFLTYFQNEAQLEKSRLLSDRFSAERPKGSFSTLEIQRTEQGDSAMYLCASSLRDRGRKLFFGSGTQLSVL.

The V gene is TRBV10-3, the J gene TRBJ2-2; 10 nucleotides agree with TRBD2. This CDR3 has 14 residues. Germline CDR1 reads ENHRY; CDR2 reads SYGVKD. The trim removed 10 bases at V and 6 bases at J, leaving 8 bases unmatched. The CDR3, as DNA: TGTGCCACCATTCCTCTAGCGGGGGCCGGGGAGCTGTTTTTT. Amino acids: CATIPLAGAGELFF.

The chain carries TRBV18 and TRBJ2-7; D might be TRBD1 (6 bases). The CDR3 is 14 residues long. Trimming stripped 6 bases from V and 2 bases from J, with 14 bases between. CDR1 and CDR2 from the germline V gene are KGHSH and LQKENI. The CDR3 DNA is TGTGCCAGCTCCCCTAGACAGGTCCCCTACGAGCAGTACTTC. Residues: CASSPRQVPYEQYF.

The gene calls are TRBV6-5 and TRBJ2-7; D perhaps matches TRBD1 (6 bases). The ends were cut back, 5 bases at V and 3 bases at J, with 17 bases in the middle. The CDR3 contains 15 residues. The germline CDR1 and CDR2 sequences are MNHEY and SVGAGI. The CDR3, as DNA: TGTGCCAGCAGTCAGGACAGACTTCAAGTCTACGAGCAGTACTTC. It is translated as CASSQDRLQVYEQYF.

The table lists this clone with a count of one. This chain connects TRBV4-3 to TRBJ2-2; 7 bases are a match to TRBD2. This CDR3 spans 18 amino acids. Looked up from germline, CDR1 is LGHNA and CDR2 is YSLEER. V lost 3 bases to trimming and J lost 3 bases; unmatched junction nucleotides: 13. The CDR3: CASSQEIMTSWDTGELFF. The CDR3 DNA sequence: TGCGCCAGCAGCCAGGAAATAATGACTAGCTGGGACACCGGGGAGCTGTTTTTT.

This clone was detected only once. V gene TRBV10-3 combines with J gene TRBJ2-1; 13 positions match TRBD2. The CDR3 is 16 residues long. In germline, CDR1 is ENHRY, CDR2 SYGVKD. The V and J ends lost 3 bases and 8 bases, in that order; junction bases with no gene match: 7. Written as DNA, the CDR3 is TGTGCCATCAGTGATTGGACTAGCGGGAGATATCATGAGCAGTTCTTC. Encoded protein: CAISDWTSGRYHEQFF.

This clone was found once. This chain links TRBV12-3 or TRBV12-4 with TRBJ2-1; a possible D gene is TRBD1 (5 bases). CDR3 size: 13 residues. The V end was cut by 3 bases, the J end by 7 bases, with 10 bases between. In DNA form, the CDR3 reads TGTGCCAGCAGTTTGGGCAGGGATAATGAGCAGTTCTTC. Translated: CASSLGRDNEQFF.

CDR3 sequence (DNA): TGCAGTGCTAGTTCCGGCGGGCCCTCCTCCTACAATGAGCAGTTCTTC. Amino acid sequence: CSASSGGPSSYNEQFF. The V gene is TRBV20-1, the J gene TRBJ2-1; a possible D gene is TRBD2 (5 bases). The germline V gene encodes CDR1 DFQATT and CDR2 SNEGSKA (reference sequence). The CDR3 spans 16 residues. The V end lost 3 bases, the J end lost 0 bases, and 15 bases lay between the germline ends.